This TCR beta chain was obtained from a study of somatic mutations in cytotoxic T cells in rheumatoid arthritis. Study in general: Before any treatment began, roughly 29 ml EDTA peripheral blood was collected from patients right after diagnosis.

After CD4+ and CD8+ cells were isolated by positive magnetic bead selection, their purity was checked by flow cytometry. General study points: Age-matched healthy controls and rheumatoid arthritis patients had CD8+ T-cell clonality that did not differ significantly.

Comments on this clone: Its antigen is still unknown.

Method: immunoSEQ multiplex PCR; TCRdb's copy keeps in-frame clones and lacks some. The sample has about 16,000 clones, about four fifths seen once; the top ten hold about 17%. J was trimmed by 8 bases and V by 3 bases; bases with no gene match: 16. The CDR3 consists of 17 residues. The germline CDR1 and CDR2 sequences are SGHNT and YENEEA. The specimen sequenced was CD8+ T cells sorted from blood. This receptor was obtained from an adult with rheumatoid arthritis. The chain links TRBV11-3 to TRBJ2-1, with 7 bases aligning to TRBD2. Here the CDR3 DNA reads TGTGCCAGCAGCTTGGGGGGGGTTAGCGGGCCCCGAGATGAGCAGTTCTTC. It encodes CASSLGGVSGPRDEQFF.